This T cell receptor beta chain derives from a study of cytomegalovirus exposure and HLA in healthy donors. General observations from the study: What a later analysis reportedly showed was that an Asian-associated ancestry cluster had fewer N-insertions than the approximately 670-donor mean. Later analysis suggested most CMV-associated TCR beta chains were HLA-restricted. A later analysis reported that several of the most significant clusters appeared to be linked to common viral pathogens, among them Epstein-Barr virus.

The study ran its PCR with 60 Vbeta and 13 Jbeta primers. Generated by immunoSEQ multiplex PCR, the TCRdb table keeps only in-frame clones and is missing some. The sample holds some 130,000 clones, about 80% seen once. On this clone: Its antigen remains unidentified.

Donors in the study were healthy people who gave bone marrow. The CDR3 is 15 amino acids. With 3 bases removed from V and 0 bases from J, the gap between germline ends came to 11 bases. CDR1 and CDR2 (germline): LNHDA, SQIVND (reference sequence). The chain recombines TRBV19 with TRBJ1-1; maybe TRBD1 (6 bases). The sequenced sample was PBMCs. This TCR derives from a male donor in good health and CMV-seronegative. CDR3 sequence: CASSMSSGVNTEAFF. The CDR3 bases are TGTGCCAGTAGTATGTCTTCAGGGGTGAACACTGAAGCTTTCTTT.